This entry concerns a single TCR beta chain. Its target is unknown. The data originate from a study of vaccination and CD4 T cells after COVID-19. As for treatment: approximately 9-day PBMC culture with coronavirus spike peptide pools or control peptides (ViraFEST assay). With the Oncomine TCR Beta short-read assay, DNA from cultured CD4+ T cells was sequenced. TCRdb analysed the PCR reads with MiXCR anew, one entry per CDR3 protein. The sample consists of about 10,000 distinct CDR3 sequences, over 55% of them appearing once. CDR3 length: 12 residues. V was pared by 9 bases and J by 4 bases, with 4 bases of the junction left unmatched. Germline loops: CDR1 LGHNT, CDR2 FRNRAP.

The J gene is TRBJ1-1, the V gene TRBV12-5; 8 bases fit TRBD1. The sample taken for sequencing was CD4+ T cells from blood, cultured in vitro. This TCR was sampled from a human donor who had recovered from COVID-19. The CDR3 reads CASSTGGTEAFF. The CDR3 region has the DNA TGTGCTAGCTCTACAGGGGGCACTGAAGCTTTCTTT.